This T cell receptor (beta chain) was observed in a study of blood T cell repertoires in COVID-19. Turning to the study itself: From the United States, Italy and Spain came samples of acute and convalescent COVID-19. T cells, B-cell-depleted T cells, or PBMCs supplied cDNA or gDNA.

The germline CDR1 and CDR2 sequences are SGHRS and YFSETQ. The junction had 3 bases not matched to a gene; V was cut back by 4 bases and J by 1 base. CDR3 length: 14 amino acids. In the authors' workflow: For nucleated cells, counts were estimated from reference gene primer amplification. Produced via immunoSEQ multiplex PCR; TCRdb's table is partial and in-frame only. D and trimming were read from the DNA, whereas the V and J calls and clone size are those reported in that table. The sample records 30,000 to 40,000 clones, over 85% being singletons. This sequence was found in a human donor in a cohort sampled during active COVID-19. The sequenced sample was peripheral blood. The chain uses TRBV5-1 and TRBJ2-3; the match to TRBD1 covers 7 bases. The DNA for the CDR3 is TGCGCCAGCAGCGTAGACAGGGGCACAGATACGCAGTATTTT. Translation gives CASSVDRGTDTQYF.